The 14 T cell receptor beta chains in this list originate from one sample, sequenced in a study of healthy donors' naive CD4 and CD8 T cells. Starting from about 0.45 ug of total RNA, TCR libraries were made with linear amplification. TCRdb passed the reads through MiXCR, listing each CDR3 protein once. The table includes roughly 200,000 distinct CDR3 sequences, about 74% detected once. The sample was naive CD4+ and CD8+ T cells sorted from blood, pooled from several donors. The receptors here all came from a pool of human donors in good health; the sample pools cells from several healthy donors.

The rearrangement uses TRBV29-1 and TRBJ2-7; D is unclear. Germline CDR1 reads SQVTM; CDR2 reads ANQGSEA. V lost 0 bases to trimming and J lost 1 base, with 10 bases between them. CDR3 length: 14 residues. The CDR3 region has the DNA TGCAGCGTTGAAGAACCCACAAGTTCCTACGAGCAGTACTTC. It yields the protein CSVEEPTSSYEQYF.

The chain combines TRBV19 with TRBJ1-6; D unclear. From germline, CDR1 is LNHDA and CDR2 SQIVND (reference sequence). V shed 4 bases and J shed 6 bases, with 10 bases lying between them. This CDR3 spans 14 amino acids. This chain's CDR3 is CASSTLPTNSPLHF. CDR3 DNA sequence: TGTGCCAGTAGTACATTACCGACTAATTCACCCCTCCACTTT.

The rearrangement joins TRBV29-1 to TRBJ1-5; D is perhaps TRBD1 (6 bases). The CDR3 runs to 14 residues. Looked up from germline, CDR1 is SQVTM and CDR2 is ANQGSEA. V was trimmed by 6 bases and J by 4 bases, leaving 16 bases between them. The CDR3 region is CSVATGNGNQPQHF. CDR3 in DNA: TGCAGCGTCGCCACAGGGAACGGGAATCAGCCCCAGCATTTT. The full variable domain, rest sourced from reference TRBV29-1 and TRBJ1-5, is SAVISQKPSRDICQRGTSLTIQCQVDSQVTMMFWYRQQPGQSLTLIATANQGSEATYESGFVIDKFPISRPNLTFSTLTVSNMSPEDSSIYLCSVATGNGNQPQHFGDGTRLSIL.

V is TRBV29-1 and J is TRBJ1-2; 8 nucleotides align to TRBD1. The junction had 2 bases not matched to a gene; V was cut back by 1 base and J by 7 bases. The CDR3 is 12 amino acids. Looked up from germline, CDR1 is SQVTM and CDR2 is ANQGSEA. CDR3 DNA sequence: TGCAGCGTTGAAGGAGGACAGGGTGGCTACACCTTC. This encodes CSVEGGQGGYTF.

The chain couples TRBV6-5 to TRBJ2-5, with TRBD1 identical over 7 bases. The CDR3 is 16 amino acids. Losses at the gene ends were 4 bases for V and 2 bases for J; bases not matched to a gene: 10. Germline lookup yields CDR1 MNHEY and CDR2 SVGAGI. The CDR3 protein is CASSSLTGPLQETQYF. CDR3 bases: TGTGCCAGCAGTTCCCTGACAGGGCCCTTACAAGAGACCCAGTACTTC.

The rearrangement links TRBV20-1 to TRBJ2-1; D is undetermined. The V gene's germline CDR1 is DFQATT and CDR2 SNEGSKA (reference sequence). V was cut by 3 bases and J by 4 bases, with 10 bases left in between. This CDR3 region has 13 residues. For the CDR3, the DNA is TGCAGTGCTAGCCCCGGTGGGTACAATGAGCAGTTCTTC. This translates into CSASPGGYNEQFF.

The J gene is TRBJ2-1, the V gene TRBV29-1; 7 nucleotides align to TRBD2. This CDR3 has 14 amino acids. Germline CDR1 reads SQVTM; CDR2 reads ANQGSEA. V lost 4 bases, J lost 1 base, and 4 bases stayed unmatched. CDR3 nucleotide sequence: TGCAGCGTTGTCACGCGGGAGTCCTACAATGAGCAGTTCTTC. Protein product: CSVVTRESYNEQFF.

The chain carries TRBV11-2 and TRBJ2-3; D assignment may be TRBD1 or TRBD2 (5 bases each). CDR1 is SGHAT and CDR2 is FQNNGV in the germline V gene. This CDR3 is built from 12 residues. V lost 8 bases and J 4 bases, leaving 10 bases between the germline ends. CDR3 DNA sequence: TGTGCCAGCTCTCGGGGCCCAGATACGCAGTATTTT. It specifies CASSRGPDTQYF.

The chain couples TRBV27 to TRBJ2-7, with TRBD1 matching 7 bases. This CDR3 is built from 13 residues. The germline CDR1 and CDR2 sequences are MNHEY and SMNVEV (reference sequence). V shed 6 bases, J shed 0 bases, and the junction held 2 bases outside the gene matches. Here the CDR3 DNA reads TGTGCCAGCAGACAGGGGCCCTCCTACGAGCAGTACTTC. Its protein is CASRQGPSYEQYF.

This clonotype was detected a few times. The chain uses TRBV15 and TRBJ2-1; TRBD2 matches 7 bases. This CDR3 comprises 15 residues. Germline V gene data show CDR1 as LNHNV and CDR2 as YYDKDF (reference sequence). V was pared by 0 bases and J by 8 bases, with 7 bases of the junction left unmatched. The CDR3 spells CATSRELARWDEQFF. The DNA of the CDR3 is TGTGCCACCAGCAGAGAACTAGCGAGATGGGATGAGCAGTTCTTC. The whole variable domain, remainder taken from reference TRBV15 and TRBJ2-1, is DAMVIQNPRYQVTQFGKPVTLSCSQTLNHNVMYWYQQKSSQAPKLLFHYYDKDFNNEADTPDNFQSRRPNTSFCFLDIRSPGLGDTAMYLCATSRELARWDEQFFGPGTRLTVL.

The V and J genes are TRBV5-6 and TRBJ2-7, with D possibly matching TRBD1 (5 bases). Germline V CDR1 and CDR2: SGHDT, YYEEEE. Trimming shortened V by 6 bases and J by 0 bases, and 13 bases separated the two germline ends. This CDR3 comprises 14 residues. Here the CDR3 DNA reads TGTGCCAGCACTCTGGAAGGGGTCTCCTACGAGCAGTACTTC. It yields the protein CASTLEGVSYEQYF. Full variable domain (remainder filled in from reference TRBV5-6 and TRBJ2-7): DAGVTQSPTHLIKTRGQQVTLRCSPKSGHDTVSWYQQALGQGPQFIFQYYEEEERQRGNFPDRFSGHQFPNYSSELNVNALLLGDSALYLCASTLEGVSYEQYFGPGTRLTVT.

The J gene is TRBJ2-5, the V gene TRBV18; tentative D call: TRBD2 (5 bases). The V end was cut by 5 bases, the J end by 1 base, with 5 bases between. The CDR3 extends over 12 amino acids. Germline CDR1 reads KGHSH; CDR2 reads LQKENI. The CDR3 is CASSGGQETQYF. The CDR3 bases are TGTGCCAGCTCAGGAGGCCAAGAGACCCAGTACTTC.

CDR3 sequence: CASSQGVGKGYEQYF. As DNA, the CDR3 is TGCGCCAGCAGCCAAGGAGTGGGCAAAGGTTACGAGCAGTACTTC. The chain links TRBV4-1 to TRBJ2-7; no clear D. The germline V gene has CDR1 MGHRA and CDR2 YSYEKL. The length of the CDR3 is 15 residues. Trimming cost V 1 base and J 4 bases, with 14 bases left between them.

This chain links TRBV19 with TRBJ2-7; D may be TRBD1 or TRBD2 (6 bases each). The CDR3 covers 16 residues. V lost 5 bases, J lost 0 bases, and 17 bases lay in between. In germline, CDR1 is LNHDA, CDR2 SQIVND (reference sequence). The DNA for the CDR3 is TGTGCCAGTAGTCCCAGAGGAGGGGGGAGCTCCTACGAGCAGTACTTC. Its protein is CASSPRGGGSSYEQYF.